The source of this T cell receptor beta chain is a study of T-cell reconstitution after alpha-beta-depleted transplantation in children. Findings and caveats of the study: The study reportedly traced alpha-beta T cells about two months after transplant to several hundred expanded graft clones. Surviving recipient T cells and thymic progenitors underlay high day-60 TCRbeta diversity in some patients. After one year, T-cell counts and TCRbeta diversity mostly came from new T cells.

This clonotype was picked up a small number of times. Its target is not known. The V end was cut by 5 bases, the J end by 9 bases, with 23 bases between. The CDR3 sequence is 16 residues long. Germline-derived CDR1 and CDR2 are MNHEY and SVGEGT. This sample's TCRbeta library carried unique molecular identifier barcodes. TCRdb called the PCR reads again in MiXCR, with one record for every CDR3 protein. The sample consists of 200,000 to 300,000 distinct CDR3 sequences, roughly 23% of them appearing once. This sample comprised PBMCs, obtained before TCRalphabeta/CD19-depleted stem cell transplant. The sequence came from a girl aged 2-10 years with Fanconi anemia, due to receive a stem cell transplant. The chain uses TRBV6-2 or TRBV6-3 and TRBJ2-1; TRBD2 might be the D (6 bases). CDR3 bases: TGTGCCAGCAGTAACGGTCCCCAGACTCGTAGCGGTGAGCAGTTCTTC. Translation: CASSNGPQTRSGEQFF.